This is a list of T cell receptor beta chains from one sample in a study of blood T cells in healthy people across ages. Via MiXCR, TCRdb re-called the 5' RACE reads, giving one row per CDR3 protein. Among roughly 1.5 million distinct CDR3 sequences listed, about 45% were seen once. Material: blood. The receptors were sampled from a woman between 18 and 29 years old in good health. Both conserved end residues are part of each CDR3. A D gene is named only where the DNA matches it firmly. Only part of the rows carry a size: once, few, many, or a class if the clone is expanded.

J gene,clone size,V gene,CDR3 length,D gene,CDR3 protein,CDR3 DNA
TRBJ2-2,NA,TRBV20-1,14,NA,CSAPTEMNTGELFF,TGCAGTGCTCCGACAGAGATGAACACCGGGGAGTTGTTTTTT
TRBJ2-3,NA,TRBV12-3/TRBV12-4,14,TRBD2,CASRDSGSKDTQYF,TGTGCCAGCAGGGACAGCGGGAGTAAAGATACGCAGTATTTT
TRBJ2-1,NA,TRBV7-6,17,NA,CASSSPQGGLLRNEQFF,TGTGCCAGCAGCTCACCTCAGGGGGGACTCCTTAGGAATGAGCAGTTCTTC
TRBJ2-5,NA,TRBV6-6,16,TRBD1,CASSYPDRGERETQYF,TGTGCCAGCAGTTACCCCGACAGGGGGGAGCGAGAGACCCAGTACTTC
TRBJ2-1,NA,TRBV12-3/TRBV12-4,14,NA,CASSRVRSYNEQFF,TGTGCCAGCAGTCGCGTACGCTCCTACAATGAGCAGTTCTTC
TRBJ2-7,NA,TRBV4-1,16,TRBD1,CASSQDQTGGSYKQYF,TGCGCCAGCAGCCAAGATCAAACAGGGGGCTCCTACAAGCAGTACTTC
TRBJ2-6,few,TRBV7-2,19,NA,CASSLVSGRSLGGANVLTF,TGTGCCAGCAGCTTAGTTTCGGGCAGGTCCTTAGGTGGGGCCAACGTCCTGACTTTC
TRBJ1-2,few,TRBV27,14,TRBD1,CARTPGGPSNGYTF,TGTGCCAGAACCCCAGGGGGCCCGTCAAATGGCTACACCTTC
TRBJ1-2,once,TRBV5-1,15,NA,CASSWETLSNYGYTF,TGCGCCAGCAGCTGGGAAACACTCTCTAACTATGGCTACACCTTC
TRBJ2-4,once,TRBV6-5,13,NA,CASSSQGRSIQYF,TGTGCCAGCAGTTCACAGGGTAGGAGCATTCAGTACTTC
TRBJ2-5,few,TRBV6-2/TRBV6-3,15,TRBD2,CASSYTSGGAETQYF,TGTGCCAGCAGTTACACTAGCGGGGGGGCAGAGACCCAGTACTTC
TRBJ2-1,NA,TRBV11-2,14,NA,CASSTSVLMDEQFF,TGTGCCAGCAGCACCTCCGTCCTAATGGATGAGCAGTTCTTC
TRBJ2-2,NA,TRBV3-1,16,TRBD2,CASSPGLAGTTGELFF,TGTGCCAGCAGTCCGGGACTAGCGGGAACCACCGGGGAGCTGTTTTTT
TRBJ2-3,NA,TRBV25-1,17,NA,CASSEWPGAIGTDTQYF,TGTGCCAGCAGTGAATGGCCCGGAGCGATCGGCACAGATACGCAGTATTTT
TRBJ1-2,few,TRBV12-3/TRBV12-4,13,NA,CASSRRGSFGYTF,TGTGCCAGCAGCCGCAGGGGATCGTTTGGCTACACCTTC
TRBJ1-5,few,TRBV20-1,12,NA,CSASGAGQPQHF,TGCAGTGCTTCAGGGGCGGGTCAGCCCCAGCATTTT